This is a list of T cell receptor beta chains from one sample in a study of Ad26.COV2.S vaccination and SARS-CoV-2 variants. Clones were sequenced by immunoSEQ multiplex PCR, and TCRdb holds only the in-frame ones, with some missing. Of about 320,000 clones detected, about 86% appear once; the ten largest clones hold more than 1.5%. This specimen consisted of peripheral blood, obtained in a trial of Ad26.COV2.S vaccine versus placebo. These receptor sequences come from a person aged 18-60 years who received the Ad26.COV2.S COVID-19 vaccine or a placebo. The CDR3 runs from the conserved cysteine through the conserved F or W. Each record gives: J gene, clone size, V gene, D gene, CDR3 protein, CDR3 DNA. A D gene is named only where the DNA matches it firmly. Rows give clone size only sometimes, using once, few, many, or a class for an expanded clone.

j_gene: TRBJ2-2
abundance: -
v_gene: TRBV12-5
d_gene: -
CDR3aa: CASGLENTGELFF
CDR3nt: TGTGCTAGTGGTTTGGAGAACACCGGGGAGCTGTTTTTT

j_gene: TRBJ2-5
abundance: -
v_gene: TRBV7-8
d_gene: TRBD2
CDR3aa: CASSPTPGLAGGPGETQYF
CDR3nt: TGTGCCAGCAGCCCCACACCTGGACTAGCGGGGGGGCCAGGAGAGACCCAGTACTTC

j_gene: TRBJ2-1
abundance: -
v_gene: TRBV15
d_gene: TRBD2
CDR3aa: CATSRVKRTSGGFYNEQFF
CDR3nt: TGTGCCACCAGCAGAGTCAAACGGACTAGCGGGGGGTTCTACAATGAGCAGTTCTTC

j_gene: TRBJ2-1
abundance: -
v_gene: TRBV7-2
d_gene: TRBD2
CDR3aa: CASTRGGSSYNEQFF
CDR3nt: TGTGCCAGCACCCGTGGCGGGAGCTCCTACAATGAGCAGTTCTTC

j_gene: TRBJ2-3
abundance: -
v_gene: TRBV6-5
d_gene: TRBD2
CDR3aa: CASRLALTQYF
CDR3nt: TGTGCCAGCCGACTAGCTCTTACGCAGTATTTT

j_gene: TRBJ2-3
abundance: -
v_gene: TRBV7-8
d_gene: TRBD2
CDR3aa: CASSLLSGGSDTQYF
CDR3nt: TGTGCCAGCAGCTTACTGAGCGGGGGATCAGATACGCAGTATTTT

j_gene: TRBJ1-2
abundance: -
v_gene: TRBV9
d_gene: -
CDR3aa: CASSQYRDNNYGYTF
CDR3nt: TGTGCCAGCAGTCAGTACCGGGACAATAACTATGGCTACACCTTC

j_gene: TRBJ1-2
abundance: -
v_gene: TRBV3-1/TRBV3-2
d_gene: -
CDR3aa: CASSQEVGGWSYGYTF
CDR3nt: TGTGCCAGCAGCCAAGAGGTCGGGGGCTGGAGCTATGGCTACACCTTC

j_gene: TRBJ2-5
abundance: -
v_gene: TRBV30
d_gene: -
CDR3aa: CAWVPRKETQYF
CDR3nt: TGTGCCTGGGTCCCCCGGAAAGAGACCCAGTACTTC

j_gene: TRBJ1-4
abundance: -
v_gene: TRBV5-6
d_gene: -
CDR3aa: CASSGGTNEKLFF
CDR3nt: TGTGCCAGCAGCGGGGGGACTAATGAAAAACTGTTTTTT

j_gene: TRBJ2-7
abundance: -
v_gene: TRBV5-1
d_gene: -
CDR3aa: CASTPRSPTYEQYF
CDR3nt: TGCGCCAGCACCCCTCGAAGCCCCACCTACGAGCAGTACTTC

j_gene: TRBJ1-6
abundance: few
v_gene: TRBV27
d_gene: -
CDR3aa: CASRQFPGPSSYNSPLHF
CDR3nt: TGTGCCAGCAGGCAGTTCCCGGGACCTAGCTCCTATAATTCACCCCTCCACTTT

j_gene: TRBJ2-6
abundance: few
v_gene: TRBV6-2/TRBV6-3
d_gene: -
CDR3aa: CASSHRARASNGANVLTF
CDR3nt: TGTGCCAGCAGTCACCGAGCCAGGGCCTCGAACGGGGCCAACGTCCTGACTTTC

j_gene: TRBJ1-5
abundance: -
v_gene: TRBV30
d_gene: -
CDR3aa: CAWSVGGSRGGQPQHF
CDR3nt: TGTGCCTGGAGTGTAGGGGGTAGCAGGGGAGGTCAGCCCCAGCATTTT

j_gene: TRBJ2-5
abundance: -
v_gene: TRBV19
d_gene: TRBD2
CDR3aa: CASSIRGGQETQYF
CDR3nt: TGTGCCAGTAGTATACGGGGGGGCCAAGAGACCCAGTACTTC

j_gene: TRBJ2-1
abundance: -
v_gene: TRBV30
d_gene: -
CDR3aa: CAWSGTYNEQFF
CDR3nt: TGTGCCTGGAGTGGCACCTACAATGAGCAGTTCTTC